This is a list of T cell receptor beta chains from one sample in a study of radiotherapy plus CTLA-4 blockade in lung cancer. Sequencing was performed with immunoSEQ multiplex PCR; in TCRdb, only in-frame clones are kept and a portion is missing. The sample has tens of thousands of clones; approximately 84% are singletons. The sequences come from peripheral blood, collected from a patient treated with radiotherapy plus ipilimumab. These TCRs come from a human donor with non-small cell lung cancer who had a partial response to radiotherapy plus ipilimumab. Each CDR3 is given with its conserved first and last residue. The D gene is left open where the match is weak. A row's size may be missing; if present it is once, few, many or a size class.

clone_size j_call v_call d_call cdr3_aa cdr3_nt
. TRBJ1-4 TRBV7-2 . CASSSTSEKLFF TGTGCCAGCAGCTCCACCAGTGAAAAACTGTTTTTT
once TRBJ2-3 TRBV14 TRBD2 CASSQGVLAGGGDTQYF TGTGCCAGCAGCCAAGGGGTGCTAGCGGGTGGTGGAGATACGCAGTATTTT
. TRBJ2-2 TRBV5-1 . CASSTQEPNTGELFF TGCGCCAGCAGCACACAGGAGCCGAACACCGGGGAGCTGTTTTTT
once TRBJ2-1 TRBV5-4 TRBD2 CASSAKLAGGTNEQFF TGTGCCAGCAGCGCAAAACTAGCGGGAGGTACCAATGAGCAGTTCTTC
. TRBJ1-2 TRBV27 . CASSSYNRNYGYTF TGTGCCAGCAGCTCCTACAACAGGAACTATGGCTACACCTTC
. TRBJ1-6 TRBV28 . CASTAVQGYGSYNSPLHF TGTGCCAGCACCGCCGTCCAGGGGTACGGTTCCTATAATTCACCCCTCCACTTT
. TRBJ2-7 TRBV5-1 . CASSPGASYEQYF TGCGCCAGCAGCCCAGGGGCCTCCTACGAGCAGTACTTC
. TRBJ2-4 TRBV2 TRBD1 CASSEMIAGGNIQYF TGTGCCAGCAGTGAAATGATAGCAGGGGGCAACATTCAGTACTTC
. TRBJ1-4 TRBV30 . CAWSAGNGGEKLFF TGTGCCTGGAGTGCTGGCAACGGAGGCGAAAAACTGTTTTTT
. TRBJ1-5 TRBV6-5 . CASWSVNQPQHF TGTGCCAGCTGGAGCGTCAATCAGCCCCAGCATTTT
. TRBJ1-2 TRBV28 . CASSLGGGDTF TGTGCCAGCAGTTTAGGGGGAGGGGACACCTTC
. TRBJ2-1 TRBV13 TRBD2 CASSLGTSGGNEQFF TGTGCCAGCAGCCTCGGGACTAGCGGGGGTAATGAGCAGTTCTTC
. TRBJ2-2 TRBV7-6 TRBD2 CASSLVGGFFTGELFF TGTGCCAGCAGCTTAGTCGGGGGGTTTTTCACCGGGGAGCTGTTTTTT
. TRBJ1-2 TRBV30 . CAWTIPGTANYGYTF TGTGCCTGGACCATACCCGGGACTGCTAACTATGGCTACACCTTC
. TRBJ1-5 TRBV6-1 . CASSEQNSNQPQHF TGTGCCAGCAGTGAACAAAATAGCAATCAGCCCCAGCATTTT
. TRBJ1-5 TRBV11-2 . CASSSARYQPQHF TGTGCCAGCAGCTCCGCACGGTATCAGCCCCAGCATTTT
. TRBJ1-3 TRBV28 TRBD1 CASSLYRTGIAGNTIYF TGTGCCAGCAGTTTATATCGGACAGGAATAGCCGGAAACACCATATATTTT
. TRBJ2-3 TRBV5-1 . CASSSARGTDTQYF TGCGCCAGCAGCTCCGCCCGGGGGACAGATACGCAGTATTTT
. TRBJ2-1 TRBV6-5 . CASSYIEIGTEQFF TGTGCCAGCAGTTATATTGAGATTGGGACAGAGCAGTTCTTC
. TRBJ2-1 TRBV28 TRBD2 CASSRISGSSYNEQFF TGTGCCAGCAGTCGCATTAGCGGGAGCTCCTACAATGAGCAGTTCTTC
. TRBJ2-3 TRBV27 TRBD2 CAASGGNTQYF TGTGCCGCTAGCGGGGGCAATACGCAGTATTTT
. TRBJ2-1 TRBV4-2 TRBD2 CASSQGLGSSGRVAEQFF TGTGCCAGCAGCCAAGGGTTGGGATCTAGCGGGAGGGTGGCTGAGCAGTTCTTC
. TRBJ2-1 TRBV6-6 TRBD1 CASKRDRGNEQFF TGTGCCAGCAAACGGGACAGGGGCAATGAGCAGTTCTTC
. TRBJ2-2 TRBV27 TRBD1 CASSFLQGRTGELFF TGTGCCAGCAGTTTTCTACAGGGGCGCACCGGGGAGCTGTTTTTT
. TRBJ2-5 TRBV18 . CASSRVGQETQYF TGTGCCAGCTCAAGAGTCGGCCAAGAGACCCAGTACTTC
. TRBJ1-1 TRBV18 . CASSPGTGHTEAFF TGTGCCAGCTCACCGGGCACAGGGCACACTGAAGCTTTCTTT
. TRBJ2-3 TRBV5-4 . CASSLVAGTDTQYF TGTGCCAGCAGCTTGGTGGCAGGCACAGATACGCAGTATTTT
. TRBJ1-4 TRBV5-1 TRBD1 CASSLSGGYEKLFF TGCGCCAGCAGCTTGTCAGGGGGCTATGAAAAACTGTTTTTT
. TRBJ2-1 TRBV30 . CAWTSSFGSGVEQFF TGTGCCTGGACAAGCTCTTTCGGGAGTGGGGTTGAGCAGTTCTTC
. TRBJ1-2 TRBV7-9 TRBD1 CASSLGQGSSYTF TGTGCCAGCAGCCTCGGACAGGGTAGCAGCTACACCTTC
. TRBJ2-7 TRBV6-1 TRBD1 CASSPRGSSYEQYF TGTGCCAGCAGTCCCAGGGGGAGCTCCTACGAGCAGTACTTC
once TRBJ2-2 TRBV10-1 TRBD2 CASSESSVGAGGSTGELFF TGCGCCAGCAGTGAGTCTTCCGTTGGGGCAGGCGGGAGTACCGGGGAGCTGTTTTTT
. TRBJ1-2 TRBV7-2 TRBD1 CASSWTMPTREGAYGYTF TGTGCCAGCAGCTGGACGATGCCCACCCGGGAGGGGGCTTATGGCTACACCTTC
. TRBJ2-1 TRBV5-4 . CASSRTQGSFYNEQFF TGTGCCAGCAGCCGTACTCAGGGGAGCTTCTACAATGAGCAGTTCTTC
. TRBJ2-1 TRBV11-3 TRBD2 CASSLGGLSNEQFF TGTGCCAGCAGCTTGGGGGGGTTGTCCAATGAGCAGTTCTTC
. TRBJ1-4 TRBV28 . CASSPPPGQRNEKLFF TGTGCCAGCAGTCCTCCCCCTGGGCAACGTAATGAAAAACTGTTTTTT
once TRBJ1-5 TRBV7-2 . CASSFRGQPQHF TGTGCCAGCAGCTTTCGAGGACAGCCCCAGCATTTT
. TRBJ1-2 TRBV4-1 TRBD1 CASSPGQGRYGYTF TGCGCCAGCAGCCCCGGACAGGGAAGGTATGGCTACACCTTC
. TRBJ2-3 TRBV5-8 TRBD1 CASSFTGVADTQYF TGTGCCAGCAGCTTTACAGGGGTGGCAGATACGCAGTATTTT
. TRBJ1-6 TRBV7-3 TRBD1 CASSPGQGGNSPLHF TGTGCCAGCAGCCCGGGACAGGGAGGGAATTCACCCCTCCACTTT
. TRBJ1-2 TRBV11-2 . CASSLGRDGYTF TGTGCCAGCAGCTTAGGGAGGGATGGCTACACCTTC
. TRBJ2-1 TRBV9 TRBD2 CASSPRLARGNEQFF TGTGCCAGCAGCCCTCGACTAGCGCGGGGGAATGAGCAGTTCTTC
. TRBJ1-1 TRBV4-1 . CASSQSRAGLNTEAFF TGCGCCAGCAGCCAGTCACGGGCGGGTTTGAACACTGAAGCTTTCTTT
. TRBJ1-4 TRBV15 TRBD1 CATSRDGQGINEKLFF TGTGCCACCAGCAGGGATGGACAGGGGATAAATGAAAAACTGTTTTTT
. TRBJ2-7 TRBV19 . CASSPLLGARIKHEQYF TGTGCCAGTAGTCCCCTCCTCGGCGCCAGGATAAAACACGAGCAGTACTTC
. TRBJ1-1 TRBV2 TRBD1 CASSKDRAGNTEAFF TGTGCCAGCAGTAAAGACAGGGCCGGGAACACTGAAGCTTTCTTT
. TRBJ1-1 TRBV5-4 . CASSLDTDRTGTEAFF TGTGCCAGCAGCTTGGATACTGACAGGACGGGCACTGAAGCTTTCTTT
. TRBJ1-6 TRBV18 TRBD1 CASSGDRASPLHF TGTGCCAGCTCCGGGGACAGAGCTTCACCCCTCCACTTT
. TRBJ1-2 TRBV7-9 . CASSLVAGLIDNYGYTF TGTGCCAGCAGCTTAGTTGCGGGACTCATTGATAACTATGGCTACACCTTC
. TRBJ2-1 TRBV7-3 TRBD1 CASSPGTGVNYNEQFF TGTGCCAGCAGCCCGGGGACAGGGGTAAACTACAATGAGCAGTTCTTC
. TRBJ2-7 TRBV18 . CASSSTEERNEQYF TGTGCCAGCTCATCGACGGAAGAGAGGAACGAGCAGTACTTC
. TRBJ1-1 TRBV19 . CASSIARVGRQVNTEAFF TGTGCCAGTAGTATAGCGCGAGTGGGGCGACAGGTGAACACTGAAGCTTTCTTT